Given below is one T cell receptor (beta chain) in context. The antigen is undetermined. Clones were sequenced by immunoSEQ multiplex PCR, and TCRdb holds only the in-frame ones, with some missing. The table records about 79,000 clones, 80% to 95% of them present only once. The approximately 120-subject validation cohort, separate from the roughly 700-subject first cohort, included the donors. These data come from a study of cytomegalovirus exposure and HLA in healthy donors. Losses at the gene ends were 6 bases for V and 4 bases for J; bases not matched to a gene: 10. Germline V gives CDR1 SGHRS, CDR2 YFSETQ. This CDR3 contains 15 residues. Findings of the study overall: The tendency of first-cohort TCR clusters to co-occur in the 120 validation repertoires was identified by a subsequent analysis. Testing in vitro showed a few CMV-associated chains specific for CMV antigens.

This chain uses TRBV5-1 with TRBJ2-3, with 8 positions matching TRBD2. Material: PBMCs. This sequence originates from a woman aged 25 to 39 in good health and CMV-seronegative. The CDR3 region has the DNA TGCGCCAGCAAAGCCCGGGGGGGCCCGTCAGATACGCAGTATTTT. Protein product: CASKARGGPSDTQYF. Full variable domain (rest looked up from reference TRBV5-1 and TRBJ2-3): KAGVTQTPRYLIKTRGQQVTLSCSPISGHRSVSWYQQTPGQGLQFLFEYFSETQRNKGNFPGRFSGRQFSNSRSEMNVSTLELGDSALYLCASKARGGPSDTQYFGPGTRLTVL.